These 8 T cell receptor beta chains came from one sample sequenced in a study of vaccination effects on CD4 cells after COVID-19. It was after approximately 11 days of culture that CD4+ T cells were isolated. For these receptors, no antigen is known. Assay used: immunoSEQ multiplex PCR; TCRdb lists only in-frame clones, some missing. The sample consists of tens of thousands of clones, about 72% of them appearing once. Source: CD4+ T cells from PBMCs cultured without peptide, taken before COVID-19 vaccination. The receptor set was obtained from a human donor who had a prior SARS-CoV-2 infection.

V is TRBV19 and J is TRBJ2-2; the match to TRBD1 covers 7 bases. V lost 5 bases and J lost 3; bases outside the gene matches: 6. CDR3 length: 15 amino acids. Germline V gene sequence: CDR1 LNHDA, CDR2 SQIVND (reference sequence). Written as DNA, the CDR3 is TGTGCCAGTAGTCTAAGGACAGGAGACACCGGGGAGCTGTTTTTT. This sequence encodes CASSLRTGDTGELFF.

The CDR3 sequence is CASSYSGRTEAFF. The CDR3 bases are TGTGCCAGCAGTTACTCAGGGAGGACTGAAGCTTTCTTT. The chain is built from TRBV6-2 or TRBV6-3 and TRBJ1-1; no clear D. Between the trimmed V and J ends, which lost 0 bases and 5 bases, there was a span of 7 bases. CDR3 size: 13 residues. Per germline, CDR1 MNHEY and CDR2 SVGEGT.

The rearrangement joins TRBV5-6 to TRBJ2-1; the match to TRBD2 covers 8 bases. After removal of 7 bases from V and 3 bases from J, the junction contained 9 bases not matched to a gene. Germline loops: CDR1 SGHDT, CDR2 YYEEEE. CDR3 size: 15 residues. The CDR3, as DNA: TGTGCCAGCGTTACCCGGGGGGGCTACTACAATGAGCAGTTCTTC. It translates to CASVTRGGYYNEQFF. Supplemented by reference TRBV5-6 and TRBJ2-1, the full variable domain reads DAGVTQSPTHLIKTRGQQVTLRCSPKSGHDTVSWYQQALGQGPQFIFQYYEEEERQRGNFPDRFSGHQFPNYSSELNVNALLLGDSALYLCASVTRGGYYNEQFFGPGTRLTVL.

This clone appeared once. This chain links TRBV24-1 with TRBJ2-7, with D tentatively TRBD1 or TRBD2 (6 bases each). Germline V lookup: CDR1 KGHDR, CDR2 SFDVKD. The CDR3 spans 14 residues. V lost 10 bases and J lost 7, with 22 bases in between. In DNA form, the CDR3 reads TGTGCCACTGCTCCGGGGGCGGCCTCGTGGGAGCAGTACTTC. This gives the protein CATAPGAASWEQYF.

This rearrangement joins TRBV7-2 to TRBJ2-7; the D is unclear. V shed 7 bases and J shed 0 bases, with 19 bases lying between them. This CDR3 comprises 16 residues. Germline values: CDR1 SGHTA, CDR2 FQGNSA. The CDR3 sequence is CASTPMSGLTSYEQYF. The CDR3 nucleotides read TGTGCCAGCACCCCAATGTCTGGGCTTACCTCCTACGAGCAGTACTTC.

The chain carries TRBV24-1 and TRBJ2-1; D uncertain. Trimming removed 4 bases from V and 7 bases from J, with 19 bases in between. The V gene's germline CDR1 is KGHDR and CDR2 SFDVKD. CDR3 length: 16 residues. The CDR3 DNA follows: TGTGCCACCAGTGACCCTCAGACCCGCACACGGAATGAGCAGTTCTTC. Translated, it gives CATSDPQTRTRNEQFF.

The chain couples TRBV10-3 to TRBJ1-1, with a possible D match to TRBD1 (6 bases). The germline V gene has CDR1 ENHRY and CDR2 SYGVKD. Trimming left V 6 bases short and J 3 bases short, with 8 bases between. There are 12 residues in the CDR3. The CDR3 is CAISSGDTEAFF. The CDR3 DNA reads as TGTGCCATCAGCTCAGGGGACACTGAAGCTTTCTTT.

V usage is TRBV24-1 and J usage is TRBJ2-3; D unclear. The CDR3 contains 15 residues. Per germline, CDR1 KGHDR and CDR2 SFDVKD. Trimming removed 3 bases at V and 0 bases at J, with 9 bases between. CDR3 coding DNA: TGTGCCACCAGTGATCGGACGGCTAGCACAGATACGCAGTATTTT. Translating gives CATSDRTASTDTQYF.